The 26 T cell receptor beta chains presented below share a single source sample, sequenced in a study of Graves' ophthalmopathy and Graves' hyperthyroidism (dated by TCRdb to the late 2010s). These reads were obtained on an Illumina HiSeq 2000. TCR beta CDR3 regions were amplified from RNA transcripts for repertoire sequencing. A first-round RT-PCR used HTBI primers with the Qiagen OneStep RT-PCR kit, followed by a second-round multiplex PCR, size selection and purification. TCRdb trimmed public reads at Q25 via fastp, called clones via MiXCR and kept in-frame beta chains. CDR3 protein duplicates are merged, each entry listing the most common genes and DNA. The sample includes about 380,000 distinct CDR3 sequences, with 15% observed a single time. Approximately 7% of the sample is taken by the ten largest. Sequencing used peripheral blood. The origin of the receptors is a woman in her late teens or twenties with stable Graves' hyperthyroidism. Donor details come from another sample of the same person, matched by shared clones.

This clonotype has ten or more counts. This sequence joins TRBV13 and TRBJ2-7; TRBD1 matches 8 bases. V lost 5 bases to trimming and J lost 4 bases; unmatched junction nucleotides: 10. Germline V lookup: CDR1 PRHDT, CDR2 FYEKMQ (reference sequence). This CDR3 spans 15 amino acids. The CDR3 sequence: CASSARQGKRYEQYF. CDR3 nucleotides: TGTGCCAGCAGCGCTAGACAGGGGAAGAGATACGAGCAGTACTTC.

This clonotype was detected ten times or more. V gene TRBV20-1 combines with J gene TRBJ1-1, with no clear D. Trimming shortened V by 0 bases and J by 1 base, and 12 bases separated the two germline ends. The germline V gene has CDR1 DFQATT and CDR2 SNEGSKA (reference sequence). This CDR3 contains 15 residues. CDR3 residues: CSARDYEESNTEAFF. The CDR3 DNA is TGCAGTGCTAGAGATTATGAGGAGTCGAACACTGAAGCTTTCTTT.

The genes are TRBV7-9 and TRBJ2-5; the D gene is possibly TRBD1 (6 bases). With 6 bases removed from V and 2 bases from J, the gap between germline ends came to 16 bases. CDR3 length: 15 amino acids. Germline assignment: CDR1 SEHNR and CDR2 FQNEAQ (reference sequence). CDR3: CASRSKQGWQETQYF. CDR3 DNA sequence: TGTGCCAGCAGATCTAAACAGGGTTGGCAAGAGACCCAGTACTTC.

The chain combines TRBV3-1 with TRBJ2-4; D not certain. The germline V gene has CDR1 LGHDT and CDR2 YNNKEL (reference sequence). This CDR3 region has 12 residues. Trimming cost V 3 bases and J 7 bases, with 7 bases left between them. CDR3 DNA sequence: TGTGCCAGCAGCCAGAGCCTTAACATTCAGTACTTC. Protein: CASSQSLNIQYF.

A few counts support this clonotype. The CDR3 sequence: CSAQELLGAFF. The CDR3 bases are TGCAGTGCTCAAGAGTTACTAGGAGCTTTCTTT. The V call is TRBV20-1, the J call TRBJ1-1; no firm D call. Germline-derived CDR1 and CDR2 are DFQATT and SNEGSKA (reference sequence). This CDR3 region has 11 residues. Trimming stripped 5 bases from V and 10 bases from J, with 14 bases between.

Comment on this clonotype: This may be a read error: a much more frequent sequence differs by one nucleotide. Lacking the conserved final phenylalanine or tryptophan, this CDR3 likely reflects a read error. The V call is TRBV24-1, the J call TRBJ1-5, with TRBD1 matching 8 bases. The CDR3 length is 16 residues. The germline V gene encodes CDR1 KGHDR and CDR2 SFDVKD. DNA for the CDR3: TGTGCCACCGGTGACTCCCGGGCAGGGGGCTTTGGGCCCCAGCATTTG. Protein product: CATGDSRAGGFGPQHL.

The sample holds many counts of this clonotype. V usage is TRBV27 and J usage is TRBJ1-2, with 8 bases lining up with TRBD1. The germline V gene has CDR1 MNHEY and CDR2 SMNVEV (reference sequence). CDR3 length: 16 amino acids. With V trimmed by 1 base and J by 8 bases, 12 bases remained unmatched. The CDR3 DNA reads as TGTGCCAGCAGTTTATATTTCAGGGGGCACAGTCGCGGCTACACCTTC. Its translation: CASSLYFRGHSRGYTF.

V and J are TRBV28 and TRBJ2-5; TRBD2 matches 9 bases. CDR3 length equals 16 residues. V was clipped by 5 bases and J by 1 base; unmatched bases: 8. Per germline, CDR1 MDHEN and CDR2 SYDVKM. CDR3 protein: CASSTLAGMIQETQYF. The CDR3 DNA follows: TGTGCCAGCAGTACCCTAGCGGGGATGATCCAAGAGACCCAGTACTTC.

The V gene is TRBV6-2 or TRBV6-3, the J gene TRBJ2-5; D gene ambiguous. In germline, CDR1 is MNHEY, CDR2 SVGEGT. Trimming removed 0 bases from V and 2 bases from J, with 19 bases in between. The CDR3 runs 18 residues. CDR3 amino acids: CASSYSIGGGKIQETQYF. The CDR3 nucleotides are TGTGCCAGCAGTTACTCGATAGGTGGCGGCAAAATTCAAGAGACCCAGTACTTC.

This chain connects TRBV5-1 to TRBJ1-2; D is possibly TRBD1 (5 bases). This CDR3 has 15 amino acids. V lost 0 bases and J 1 base, leaving 10 bases between the germline ends. Germline assignment: CDR1 SGHRS and CDR2 YFSETQ. The CDR3 DNA sequence: TGCGCCAGCAGCTTGGCGGCAGGGATTAACTATGGCTACACCTTC. Its translation: CASSLAAGINYGYTF.

The sample holds a few counts of this clonotype. The rearrangement uses TRBV20-1 and TRBJ2-7; the D gene is possibly TRBD2 (6 bases). The V end lost 6 bases, the J end lost 2 bases, and 23 bases lay between the germline ends. CDR1 DFQATT and CDR2 SNEGSKA come from the germline V gene (reference sequence). The CDR3 is made up of 16 amino acids. The CDR3 here is CSARRAETVNPYEQYF. For the CDR3, the DNA is TGCAGTGCCCGGAGGGCCGAGACAGTAAATCCCTACGAGCAGTACTTC.

V usage is TRBV6-1 and J usage is TRBJ1-5, with a tentative D call TRBD1 (6 bases). In germline, CDR1 is MNHNS, CDR2 SASEGT. V lost 6 bases and J lost 11, with 20 bases in between. The CDR3 is 14 amino acids. CDR3 nucleotides: TGTGCCAGCAGGATCGGACAGTATGGCGCGGCCCAGCATTTT. As protein: CASRIGQYGAAQHF.

J is TRBJ1-2 and V is TRBV28; 10 bases agree with TRBD1. The V gene end was trimmed by 7 bases and the J gene end by 3 bases; junction bases not matched to a gene: 5. Germline-derived CDR1 and CDR2 are MDHEN and SYDVKM. The CDR3 spans 14 residues. The CDR3, as DNA: TGTGCCAGCATCCGACAGGGGGCCGACTATGGCTACACCTTC. Amino acid sequence: CASIRQGADYGYTF.

Ten or more counts support this clonotype. The rearrangement uses TRBV6-1 and TRBJ1-5, with 8 bases fitting TRBD1. V was clipped by 3 bases and J by 1 base; unmatched bases: 5. Germline V CDR1 and CDR2: MNHNS, SASEGT. CDR3 size: 16 residues. CDR3 amino acids: CASSDRGRGSNQPQHF. The CDR3 DNA sequence: TGTGCCAGCAGTGACAGGGGGCGCGGAAGCAATCAGCCCCAGCATTTT.

This clonotype turned up a few times. A much bigger clone sits one base away, suggesting this may be a read error. V usage is TRBV5-1 and J usage is TRBJ1-6, with D hard to call. The CDR3 is made up of 14 amino acids. Germline V gene lookup returns CDR1 SGHRS and CDR2 YFSETQ. In DNA form, the CDR3 reads TGCGCCAGCAGCGCCTGGGGAGGTCCGTCACACCTCCACTTT. Encoded protein: CASSAWGGPSHLHF.

J is TRBJ1-2 and V is TRBV6-5; 9 bases fit TRBD1. The CDR3 spans 17 residues. J lost 1 base, V lost 2 bases, and 8 bases had no gene match. Looked up from germline, CDR1 is MNHEY and CDR2 is SVGAGI. CDR3 nucleotides: TGTGCCAGCAGTTACCTAATTGGACAGGGGATTAACTATGGCTACACCTTC. It translates to CASSYLIGQGINYGYTF.

This clonotype was counted only a few times. V usage is TRBV5-1 and J usage is TRBJ2-7; the match to TRBD2 covers 11 bases. The CDR3 is 18 amino acids. With V trimmed by 3 bases and J by 6 bases, 17 bases remained unmatched. Germline loops: CDR1 SGHRS, CDR2 YFSETQ. The chain's CDR3 is CASSSYVPLAGGPVEQYF. The CDR3 DNA reads as TGCGCCAGCAGCTCTTACGTTCCATTAGCGGGGGGGCCCGTCGAGCAGTACTTC.

Many counts were recorded for this clonotype. This chain connects TRBV5-1 to TRBJ1-1; D call uncertain. The CDR3 has 12 residues. V gave up 5 bases and J gave up 6 bases, with 11 bases separating them. CDR1 and CDR2 (germline): SGHRS, YFSETQ. The CDR3 loop is CASRAPGSEAFF. CDR3 in DNA: TGCGCCAGCAGAGCTCCCGGATCTGAAGCTTTCTTT.

This clonotype was recorded a few times. This chain uses TRBV19 with TRBJ1-1; no reliable D call. The CDR3 totals 14 residues. CDR1 and CDR2 (germline): LNHDA, SQIVND (reference sequence). The V end lost 3 bases, the J end lost 4 bases, and 12 bases lay between the germline ends. DNA for the CDR3: TGTGCCAGTAGTATTGGTGGGTTCGGCACTGAAGCTTTCTTT. As protein: CASSIGGFGTEAFF. The whole variable domain, filled in from reference TRBV19 and TRBJ1-1, reads DGGITQSPKYLFRKEGQNVTLSCEQNLNHDAMYWYRQDPGQGLRLIYYSQIVNDFQKGDIAEGYSVSREKKESFPLTVTSAQKNPTAFYLCASSIGGFGTEAFFGQGTRLTVV.

This clonotype was counted at least ten times. V usage is TRBV29-1 and J usage is TRBJ2-2, with TRBD1 matching over 12 bases. The CDR3 runs to 17 residues. V was clipped by 4 bases and J by 3 bases; unmatched bases: 9. The germline gives CDR1 SQVTM, CDR2 ANQGSEA. Here the CDR3 DNA reads TGCAGCGTTGTAACCGGGACAGGGGGCCAGTACACCGGGGAGCTGTTTTTT. Encoded protein: CSVVTGTGGQYTGELFF.

Turning to this clonotype: A much larger clonotype is one base distant, so this may be a read error. This sequence joins TRBV25-1 and TRBJ2-7; no clear D. Deletions cut 3 bases from V and 2 bases from J, with 5 bases between. CDR3 length: 12 residues. CDR1 and CDR2 from the germline V gene are MGHDK and SYGVNS. The CDR3 loop is CASSDSTYEQYF. CDR3 DNA: TGTGCCAGCAGTGACTCGACCTACGAGCAGTACTTC.

This clonotype was detected ten times or more. V usage is TRBV20-1 and J usage is TRBJ1-1; D unresolved. The CDR3 has 14 residues. Between the trimmed V and J ends, which lost 3 bases and 1 base, there was a span of 12 bases. Germline V gene data show CDR1 as DFQATT and CDR2 as SNEGSKA (reference sequence). The CDR3 sequence: CSARIPNANTEAFF. The CDR3 region has the DNA TGCAGTGCTAGGATACCGAATGCGAACACTGAAGCTTTCTTT.

This clonotype was detected ten times or more. The chain combines TRBV20-1 with TRBJ2-3, with 10 bases lining up with TRBD2. The CDR3 runs 14 residues. In germline, CDR1 is DFQATT, CDR2 SNEGSKA (reference sequence). J was trimmed by 9 bases and V by 6 bases; bases with no gene match: 12. CDR3 DNA: TGCAGTGCCCCGAAGCGGGGGGGCCGGGGAACGCAGTATTTT. It encodes CSAPKRGGRGTQYF.

This clonotype was observed at least ten times. The chain combines TRBV19 with TRBJ1-1; D is possibly TRBD1 (6 bases). The CDR3 sequence is 15 residues long. Germline lookup yields CDR1 LNHDA and CDR2 SQIVND (reference sequence). V lost 9 bases and J lost 3, with 20 bases in between. The DNA of the CDR3 is TGTGCCAGCACAACAGGGTCTGGGAGTGACACTGAAGCTTTCTTT. It is translated as CASTTGSGSDTEAFF. The variable domain in full, completed from reference TRBV19 and TRBJ1-1, reads DGGITQSPKYLFRKEGQNVTLSCEQNLNHDAMYWYRQDPGQGLRLIYYSQIVNDFQKGDIAEGYSVSREKKESFPLTVTSAQKNPTAFYLCASTTGSGSDTEAFFGQGTRLTVV.

Ten or more counts support this clonotype. The chain uses TRBV6-2 or TRBV6-3 and TRBJ1-6; possible D gene TRBD1, 5 bases. The CDR3 covers 16 residues. Germline V gene data show CDR1 as MNHEY and CDR2 as SVGEGT. Trimming removed 2 bases from V and 8 bases from J, with 16 bases in between. CDR3 sequence (DNA): TGTGCCAGCAGTTACACACCGGGACCCCGGGATTCACCCCTCCACTTT. Its protein product is CASSYTPGPRDSPLHF.

The V and J genes are TRBV25-1 and TRBJ2-7; D is undetermined. CDR1 and CDR2 from the germline V gene are MGHDK and SYGVNS. The CDR3 covers 12 residues. The germline V and J ends were trimmed by 3 bases and 3 bases, with 6 bases remaining between them. CDR3: CASSDFSYEQYF. CDR3 sequence (DNA): TGTGCCAGCAGTGATTTTAGCTACGAGCAGTACTTC.